This T cell receptor (beta chain) was captured by sequencing in a study of liver allograft versus peripheral blood T cells. Across the whole study: A comparison was made between T cell receptor repertoires in transplanted livers and those in recipients' peripheral blood.

Study conclusions and caveats: A difference was reportedly observed between T cell receptor repertoires inside liver allografts and those in peripheral blood.

TCRdb used MiXCR to reprocess the reads, holding one entry per CDR3 protein. The sample holds approximately 9,100 distinct CDR3 sequences; over 14% are singletons and the top ten take around 3%. V shed 8 bases and J 11 bases; nucleotides not matched to a gene: 14. The CDR3 spans 14 residues. In germline, CDR1 is LNHDA, CDR2 SQIVND (reference sequence). In its sample, this clonotype was seen many times. The antigen is undetermined. This TCR derives from a human patient who had a liver transplant. Among the T cells, some may be from the graft donor. The V gene is TRBV19, the J gene TRBJ2-4; 8 positions agree with TRBD2. DNA for the CDR3: TGTGCCAGTTCTAGCGGGCGGGGACTAGACCTTCAGTACTTC. The encoded protein is CASSSGRGLDLQYF.